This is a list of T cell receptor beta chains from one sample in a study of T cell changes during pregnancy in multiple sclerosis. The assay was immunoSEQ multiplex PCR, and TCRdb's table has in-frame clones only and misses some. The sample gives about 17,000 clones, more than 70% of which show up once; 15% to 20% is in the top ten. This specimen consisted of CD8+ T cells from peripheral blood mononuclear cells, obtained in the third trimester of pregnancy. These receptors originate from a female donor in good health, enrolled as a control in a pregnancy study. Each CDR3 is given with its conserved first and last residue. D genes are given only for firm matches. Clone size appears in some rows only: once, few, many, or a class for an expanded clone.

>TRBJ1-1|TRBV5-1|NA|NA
CASSPLAGNTEAFF
TGCGCCAGCTCACCACTAGCCGGGAACACTGAAGCTTTCTTT
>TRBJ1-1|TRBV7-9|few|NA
CASSLGQREAFF
TGTGCCAGCAGCTTAGGCCAGCGTGAAGCTTTCTTT
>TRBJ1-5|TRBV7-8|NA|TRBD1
CASSPPGQGARQPQHF
TGTGCCAGCAGCCCACCGGGACAGGGGGCTCGGCAGCCCCAGCATTTT
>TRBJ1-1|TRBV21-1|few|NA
CASSKTGGGTEAFF
TGTGCCAGCAGCAAGACAGGGGGAGGTACTGAAGCTTTCTTT
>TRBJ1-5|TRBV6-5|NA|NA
CASFGQYSNQPQHF
TGTGCCAGCTTCGGACAGTATAGCAATCAGCCCCAGCATTTT
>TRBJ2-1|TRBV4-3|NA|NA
CASSQDGAGEQFF
TGCGCCAGCAGCCAAGATGGGGCGGGGGAGCAGTTCTTC
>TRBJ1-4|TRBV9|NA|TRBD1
CASSQGGTGEKLFF
TGTGCCAGCAGCCAAGGGGGCACAGGTGAAAAACTGTTTTTT
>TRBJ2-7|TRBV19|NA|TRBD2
CASSTVAGGGEQYF
TGTGCCAGTAGTACGGTAGCGGGAGGGGGCGAGCAGTACTTC
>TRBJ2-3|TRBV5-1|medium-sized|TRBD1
CASSLGGTGQMGTDTQYF
TGCGCCAGCAGCTTGGGGGGGACAGGACAAATGGGCACAGATACGCAGTATTTT
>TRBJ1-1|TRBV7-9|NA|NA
CASSSLEGGSMNTEAFF
TGTGCCAGCAGCTCCCTAGAGGGCGGGTCTATGAACACTGAAGCTTTCTTT
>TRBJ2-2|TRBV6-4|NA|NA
CASSDSETGELFF
TGTGCCAGCAGTGACTCAGAGACCGGGGAGCTGTTTTTT